This T cell receptor (beta chain) was recorded in a study of naive and memory T cell subsets. Findings of the study overall: Over 95% of naive TCR sequences appeared only once after error correction, unlike memory subsets. Possibly reflecting memory cells re-expressing CD45RA, a few larger clonotypes occurred in naive repertoires, especially CD8.

After CD4 positive bead selection, the CD4-negative fraction gave CD8 T cells. This clonotype appeared a few times. Its matching antigen is unknown. An equimolar mix of two oligonucleotides served as the beta constant-region primer for TRBC1 and TRBC2. Ligated cDNA was amplified by four rounds of PCR with nested alpha and beta constant-region primers and SP2. MiXCR, run by TCRdb on the UMI-ligation and nested PCR reads, gives a single entry per CDR3 protein. Here the sample spans 150,000 or so distinct CDR3 sequences, roughly 22% being singletons. With V trimmed by 3 bases and J by 4 bases, 4 bases remained unmatched. CDR3 length equals 15 residues. Germline V CDR1 and CDR2: MNHEY, SVGAGI.

The sequencing sample was made of naive CD4+ T cells from blood. This chain joins TRBV6-5 and TRBJ1-3; 9 nucleotides agree with TRBD1. The receptor's source is a human donor in good health. CDR3 residues: CASSYRGQGGNTIYF. CDR3 bases: TGTGCCAGCAGTTATCGGGGACAGGGAGGAAACACCATATATTTT.